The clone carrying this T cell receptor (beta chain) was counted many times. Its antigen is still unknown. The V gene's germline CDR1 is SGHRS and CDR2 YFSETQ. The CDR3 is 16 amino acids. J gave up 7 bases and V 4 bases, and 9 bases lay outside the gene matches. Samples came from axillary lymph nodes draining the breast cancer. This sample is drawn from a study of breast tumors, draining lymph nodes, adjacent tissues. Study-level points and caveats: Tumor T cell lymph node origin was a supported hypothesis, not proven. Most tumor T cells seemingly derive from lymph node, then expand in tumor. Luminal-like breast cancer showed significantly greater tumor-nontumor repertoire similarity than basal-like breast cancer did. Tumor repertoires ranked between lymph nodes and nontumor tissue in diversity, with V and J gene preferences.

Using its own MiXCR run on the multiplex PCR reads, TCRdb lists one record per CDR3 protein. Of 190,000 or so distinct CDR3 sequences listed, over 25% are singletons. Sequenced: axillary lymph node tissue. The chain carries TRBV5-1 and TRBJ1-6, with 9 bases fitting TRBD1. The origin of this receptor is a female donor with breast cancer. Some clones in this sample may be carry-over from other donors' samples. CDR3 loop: CASSPGDRVENSPLHF. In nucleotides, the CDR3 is TGCGCCAGCAGCCCCGGGGACAGGGTAGAAAATTCACCCCTCCACTTT.